This T cell receptor beta chain was sequenced for a study of blood T cell repertoires in COVID-19. In the study overall: Samples representing acute and convalescent COVID-19 were sourced from the United States, Italy and Spain.

In its sample, this clone was seen a few times. A Seattle source enrolled patients during active infection and followed them longitudinally. Authors' data handling: The authors estimated nucleated cell counts from reference gene primer amplification. Using immunoSEQ multiplex PCR, the repertoire was profiled, and TCRdb retains in-frame clones only, with some absent. The DNA was the basis for D and trimming; V, J and clone size are from that table. This sample yields approximately 200,000 clones, of which about 81% are seen a single time; roughly 10% belongs to the top ten. The CDR3 is made up of 14 amino acids. Germline V gives CDR1 KGHSH, CDR2 LQKENI. The V and J ends lost 3 bases and 10 bases respectively, with 13 bases between them.

This receptor was identified in a woman of 80 years or more with COVID-19, enrolled during active disease. The chain has TRBV18 and TRBJ1-6; D ambiguous. Sequencing was done on a sample of peripheral blood. The CDR3 loop is CASSPSKSGSPLHF. DNA for the CDR3: TGTGCCAGCTCACCCTCGAAATCAGGATCACCCCTCCACTTT.